The rows below give T cell receptor beta chains drawn from one sample of a study of memory CD4+ T cells and cytomegalovirus serostatus. Repertoires were generated with immunoSEQ multiplex PCR, while TCRdb's copy carries only in-frame clones and drops some. The sample holds about 57,000 clones, 70% to 80% seen once. Material for sequencing was memory CD4+ T cells from blood. The receptors originated from an adult in good health and CMV-seronegative. The CDR3 runs from the conserved cysteine through the conserved F or W.

>TRBJ2-7|TRBV7-8
CASSFTGFDEQYF
>TRBJ1-6|TRBV5-6
CASSLQGAPLHF
>TRBJ2-7|TRBV28
CASSVGGSSYEQYF
>TRBJ2-5|TRBV6-5
CASTGSGETQYF
>TRBJ1-4|TRBV4-1
CASSLSLGGGAEEKLFF
>TRBJ2-1|TRBV18
CASSPRHGQSGNEQFF
>TRBJ2-3|TRBV15
CATGLNADTQYF
>TRBJ2-7|TRBV2
CASSGGRVTYEQYF
>TRBJ1-1|TRBV2
CASSVSGLNTEAFF
>TRBJ1-1|TRBV7-8
CASRGQPLNTEAFF
>TRBJ2-1|TRBV5-1
CASSPGLANEQFF
>TRBJ1-3|TRBV7-2
CASSRGVPGGGNTIYF
>TRBJ1-4|TRBV5-4
CASSPRLNEKLFF
>TRBJ2-2|TRBV7-2
CASTSGRGSTGELFF
>TRBJ1-1|TRBV12-5
CASGLTQGTEAFF
>TRBJ2-3|TRBV5-1
CASSFNRDTDTQYF
>TRBJ2-7|TRBV5-1
CASSADGGAYEQYF
>TRBJ1-2|TRBV28
CASSLSPGHGFNGYTF
>TRBJ2-7|TRBV5-4
CASSRRGTQYEQYF
>TRBJ2-3|TRBV27
CASSLSSGSTTQYF
>TRBJ2-3|TRBV10-1
CARRTGDTDTQYF
>TRBJ1-5|TRBV18
CASSPPTSNQPQHF
>TRBJ1-6|TRBV5-1
CASSLNEDSPLHF
>TRBJ1-5|TRBV10-3
CAISNGGGNQPQHF
>TRBJ1-3|TRBV7-9
CASSPRMTGMLTGNTIYF